One sample yielded the 3 T cell receptor beta chains listed below, sequenced in a study of tumor-infiltrating lymphocytes in primary liver carcinoma. Unsorted whole blood supplied the blood RNA, and germline DNA was isolated too. Production of TCR beta cDNA used 500 ng total RNA together with a constant-region primer. Library construction for TCR beta comprised three nested multiplex PCR rounds performed with slightly modified ARM-PCR. Amplification in the first two PCR rounds was performed using TRBV1-TRBV30 forward primers and a C-beta reverse primer for roughly 9 cycles each. One entry per CDR3 protein results from TCRdb running MiXCR on the multiplex PCR reads. The sample records almost 200,000 distinct CDR3 sequences, about two thirds being singletons. The source material was peripheral blood. The receptors derive from a woman aged 60-70 years with primary liver carcinoma and hepatitis B virus infection.

The DNA of the CDR3 is TGCGCCAGCAGTCCCCGAGGACTCCTCACGGCTGAAGCTTTCTTT. Encoded protein: CASSPRGLLTAEAFF. The chain carries TRBV5-1 and TRBJ1-1, with D unresolved. The CDR3 covers 15 residues. V shed 5 bases and J shed 6 bases, with 20 bases lying between them. In germline, CDR1 is SGHRS, CDR2 YFSETQ.

This clonotype has ten or more counts. This chain connects TRBV6-1 to TRBJ2-1, with 12 bases that match TRBD2. The CDR3 extends over 15 amino acids. The V and J ends lost 8 bases and 4 bases, in that order; junction bases with no gene match: 6. Germline-derived CDR1 and CDR2 are MNHNS and SASEGT. The CDR3 loop is CASPVGTSGYNEQFF. The CDR3 DNA reads TGTGCCAGCCCGGTGGGGACTAGCGGGTACAATGAGCAGTTCTTC.

In its sample, this clonotype was seen many times. The rearrangement links TRBV29-1 to TRBJ2-7; possibly TRBD1 or TRBD2 for D (6 bases each). The CDR3 is 13 amino acids. V gave up 7 bases and J gave up 0 bases, with 13 bases separating them. CDR1 is SQVTM and CDR2 is ANQGSEA in the germline V gene. The CDR3 region has the DNA TGCAGCGCCTTCGGGGGCCTCTCCTACGAGCAGTACTTC. This sequence encodes CSAFGGLSYEQYF.